This T cell receptor beta chain was found in a study of shared clonotypes between healthy human individuals (dated by TCRdb to the early 2020s). Concerning the study at large: A couple of women and three men aged 18 to 49 years were included in the cohort. Per donor, three plates each were used for CD4 naive and CD4 memory, two for CD8 naive, and one for CD8 memory. The study deeply sequenced blood TCR repertoires of five healthy adults to estimate repertoire size and the extent of clonotype sharing between individuals. To increase sequencing depth and limit assay-specific biases, different laboratories used diverse techniques to prepare libraries and sequence TCR repertoires. Each donor's leukapheresis produced roughly between about 0.8 and 8.9 billion PBMCs. What the authors observed across the whole study: Because the study included a small number of donors, the genetic and exposure-history diversity represented was limited. Approximately 5% of naive CD4, 3.5% of naive CD8, approximately 2% of memory CD4, and over 0.35% of memory CD8 clonotypes were shared across a few donors. Pairwise subsampling led to the expectation that sequencing depth would affect the degree of clonotype sharing among donors. Larger estimated clonotype richness was generally found for naive subsets than for memory subsets. Higher generation probabilities were observed for clonotypes shared by all four sorted-subset donors than for non-shared clonotypes. Sampling was restricted to blood, and TCR repertoires in tissue are likely to differ from TCR repertoires in blood. Incomplete sequencing was indicated by rarefaction of sorted-subset datasets, despite the large sequencing depth.

CDR1 and CDR2, per the germline V gene (reference sequence), are LNHDA and SQIVND. Reading from cysteine to phenylalanine, the CDR3 counts 13 amino acids. The sequence is cut down to CDR3 DNA, 39 bases in frame from base 1. Trimming removed 1 base from V and 3 bases from J, leaving 6 bases between the germline ends. Donors were healthy HIV-negative adults with no recently reported acute infections or vaccinations. Only Caucasian adults living in Nashville, Tennessee, USA were represented among the donors. CD4+ T cells were enriched through magnetic negative selection, after which naive cells were positively selected on CD45RA and the remaining negative fraction served as the memory subset. Blood was collected by leukapheresis, and PBMCs were isolated by Ficoll-Histopaque density gradient centrifugation and then cryopreserved in liquid nitrogen vapor phase. Analytical flow cytometry was used to check the purity and quantity of each magnetically sorted T cell population. Each sorted fraction had its genomic DNA isolated and then quantified by UV absorbance on a Nanodrop 2000c.

A note on this clone: It lacks a known antigen. Nothing much larger sits one base from this clone, and base qualities are not available. Other nucleotide sequences in the sample specify the same CDR3.

Using the deep immunoSEQ assay, multiplex PCR amplified TCR CDR3 regions from genomic DNA. For each cell subset, the extracted genomic DNA was distributed evenly across all wells of several immunoSEQ 96-well plates, and each plate served as one replicate. For sorted subsets, roughly 190 ng of genomic DNA, equivalent to 25,000 to 35,000 T cell genomes, went into each replicate PCR. Purified libraries were measured with a Qubit 3.0 fluorometer, size-checked on a Bioanalyzer 2100, and measured again with the KAPA Library Quantification kit. Every immunoSEQ 96-well plate was sequenced on a separate single-read 150-cycle Illumina NextSeq 550 flow cell. The source study handled its data this way. Because the immunoSEQ output held only junctional sequences and lacked quality scores, the filtering could not match the filtering applied to full-length reads. Sequences were annotated with PyIR, a Python wrapper for IgBLAST v1.9, and V/J genes and CDR3 were assigned using IMGT germline references. Reads were removed for weak V/J assignments (E-value above 1e-6), missing CDR3, stop codons, out-of-frame junctions, or ambiguous translated residues. V3J clonotypes were defined by identical inferred V gene, J gene, and CDR3 amino acid sequence. Percentage overlap between repertoires was calculated by dividing the number of shared unique clonotypes by the size of the smaller repertoire. Three approaches were used to assess repertoire richness: RTK rarefaction, the Chao1 estimator, and Recon v2.1 estimates of unobserved clonotypes. Generation probabilities were computed with OLGA for all TCRbeta clonotypes obtained by the gDNA method from four donors. What TCRdb holds here is the immuneACCESS table cut down to in-frame rearrangements. Part of the clones is not present; checked against another copy, under half of the missing clones reflect an unresolved V gene, and the others are unexplained. That table is the source of V, J and clone size, and D and trimming were worked out from the DNA. The sample records some 2,500,000 clones, around 92% of which are singletons. Approximately 0.39% of the sample belongs to the ten largest clones.

The receptor chain draws on TRBV19 and TRBJ1-1; no D gene can be assigned with confidence. Sequences were obtained from naive CD4+ T cells from PBMCs. The cell subset or site label for this specimen denotes: CD45RA+ positively selected. The TCR sequence derives from a man younger than 35 in good health. Some clones in this sample may be carry-over from other donors' samples. The DNA sequence reads TGTGCCAGTAGTATAGTCCTTGACACTGAAGCTTTCTTT. This gives the protein CASSIVLDTEAFF.